This T cell receptor (beta chain) stems from a study of blood T cell repertoires in COVID-19. Study overall: Acute-phase and convalescent COVID-19 samples originated in the United States, Italy and Spain.

The CDR3 covers 16 residues. Germline loops: CDR1 MGHRA, CDR2 YSYEKL. The V gene lost 10 bases and the J gene lost 0 bases, with 21 bases spanning the gap. Per the original methods: Nucleated cell number was recorded as an estimate derived from reference gene primer amplification. TCRdb's table, derived via immunoSEQ multiplex PCR, lists solely in-frame clones and lacks some. That table supplies the V and J calls and clone size; D and trimming were determined from the DNA. This table holds about 44,000 clones, roughly 87% found once. The receptor comes from a woman of 80 years or more in a cohort sampled during active or convalescent COVID-19. This sequence joins TRBV4-1 and TRBJ1-1; weak D call: TRBD1 (6 bases). Sequenced sample: peripheral blood. CDR3 sequence: CATRLFQGQLNTEAFF. The CDR3 DNA reads as TGCGCCACCAGATTGTTCCAGGGACAACTGAACACTGAAGCTTTCTTT.